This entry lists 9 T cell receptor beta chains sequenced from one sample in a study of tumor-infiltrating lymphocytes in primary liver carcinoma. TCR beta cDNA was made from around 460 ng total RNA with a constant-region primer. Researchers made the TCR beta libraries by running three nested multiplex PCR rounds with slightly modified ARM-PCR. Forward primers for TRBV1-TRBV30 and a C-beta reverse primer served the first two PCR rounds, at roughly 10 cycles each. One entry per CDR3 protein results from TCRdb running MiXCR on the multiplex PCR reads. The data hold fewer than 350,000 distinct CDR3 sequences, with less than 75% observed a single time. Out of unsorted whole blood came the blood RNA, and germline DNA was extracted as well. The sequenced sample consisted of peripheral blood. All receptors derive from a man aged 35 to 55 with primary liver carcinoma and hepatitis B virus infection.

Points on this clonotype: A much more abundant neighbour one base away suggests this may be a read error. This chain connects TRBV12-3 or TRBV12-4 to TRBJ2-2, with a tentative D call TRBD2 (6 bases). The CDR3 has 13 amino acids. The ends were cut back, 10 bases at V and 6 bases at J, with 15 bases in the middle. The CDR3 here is CANSPRESGELFF. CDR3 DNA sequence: TGTGCCAACAGCCCCCGGGAGTCCGGGGAGCTGTTTTTT.

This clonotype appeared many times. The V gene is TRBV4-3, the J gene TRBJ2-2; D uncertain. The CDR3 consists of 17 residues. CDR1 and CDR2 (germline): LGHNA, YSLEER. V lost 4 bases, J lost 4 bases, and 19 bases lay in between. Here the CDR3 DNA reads TGCGCCAGCAGCCCCCCCGGTGGGCGTATCGGCACCGGGGAGCTGTTTTTT. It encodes CASSPPGGRIGTGELFF.

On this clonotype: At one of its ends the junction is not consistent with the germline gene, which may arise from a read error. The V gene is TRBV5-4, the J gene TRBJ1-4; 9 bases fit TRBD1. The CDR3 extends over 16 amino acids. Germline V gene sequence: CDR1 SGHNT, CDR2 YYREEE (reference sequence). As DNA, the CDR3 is TGTACCAGCAGCTCGGGGGGGGGACAGGGTGGAGAAAAACTGTTTTTT. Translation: CTSSSGGGQGGEKLFF.

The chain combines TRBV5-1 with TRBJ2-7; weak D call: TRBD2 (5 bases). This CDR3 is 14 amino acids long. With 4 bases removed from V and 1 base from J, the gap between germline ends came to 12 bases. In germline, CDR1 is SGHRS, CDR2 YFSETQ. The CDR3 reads CASSVVAGSYEQYF. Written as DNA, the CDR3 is TGCGCCAGCAGCGTGGTTGCGGGTTCCTACGAGCAGTACTTC.

The CDR3 DNA follows: TGTGCCAGCAGTTTGGCGGGAGTCTCTGGTGAGCAGTTCTTC. Translated, it gives CASSLAGVSGEQFF. The J gene is TRBJ2-1, the V gene TRBV12-3 or TRBV12-4; 7 bases line up with TRBD2. The CDR3 loop spans 14 amino acids. The junction had 8 bases not matched to a gene; V was cut back by 3 bases and J by 9 bases.

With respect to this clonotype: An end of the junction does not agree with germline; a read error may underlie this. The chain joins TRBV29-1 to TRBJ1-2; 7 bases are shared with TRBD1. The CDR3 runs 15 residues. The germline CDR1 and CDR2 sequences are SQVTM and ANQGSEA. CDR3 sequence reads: CSFDEGTVELYGYTF. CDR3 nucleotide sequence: TGCAGCTTTGACGAAGGGACAGTTGAACTCTATGGCTACACCTTC.

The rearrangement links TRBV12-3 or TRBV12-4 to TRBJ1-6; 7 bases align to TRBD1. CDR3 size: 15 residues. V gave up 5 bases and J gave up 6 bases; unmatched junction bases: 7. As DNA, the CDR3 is TGTGCCAGCAGTCCGCCGGGACAGAGTAATTCACCCCTCCACTTT. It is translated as CASSPPGQSNSPLHF.

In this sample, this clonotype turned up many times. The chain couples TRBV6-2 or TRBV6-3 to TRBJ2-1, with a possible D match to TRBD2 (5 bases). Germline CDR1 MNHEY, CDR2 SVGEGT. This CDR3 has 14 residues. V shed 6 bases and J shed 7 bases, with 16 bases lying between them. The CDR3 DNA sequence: TGTGCCAGCAGCCGACTTACTAGGGAGAATGAGCAGTTCTTC. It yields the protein CASSRLTRENEQFF.

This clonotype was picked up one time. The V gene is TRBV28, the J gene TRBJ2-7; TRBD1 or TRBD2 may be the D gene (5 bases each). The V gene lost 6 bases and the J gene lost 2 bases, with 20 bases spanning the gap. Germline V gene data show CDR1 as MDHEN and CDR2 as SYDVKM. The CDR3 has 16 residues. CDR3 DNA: TGTGCCAGCAGCCCCACTTTCGGGACGGTAGCCTACGAGCAGTACTTC. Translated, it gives CASSPTFGTVAYEQYF.